This TCR beta chain is drawn from a study of T cells in Graves' hyperthyroidism and ophthalmopathy. This clonotype has more than one count but fewer than ten. A read error may account for a junction end that differs from germline. This CDR3 contains 17 residues. Germline lookup yields CDR1 SGHTA and CDR2 FQGNSA. In patients aged 18 to 65, hyperthyroidism was newly diagnosed, with duration under 2 months. Exclusion of patients followed from uncontrolled infection, other autoimmune disease, pregnancy or lactation. Blood dates from first hyperthyroidism diagnosis, before any ophthalmopathy symptoms. The PBMCs were taken from about 9.7 ml of fresh peripheral blood. TCR beta CDR3 regions were amplified from RNA. The HTBI set primed first-round TCR CDR3 RT-PCR. TCRdb reprocessed the multiplex PCR reads via MiXCR and lists one record per CDR3 protein. The sample comprises about 290,000 distinct CDR3 sequences, about an eighth of which are singletons, and around 7.9% rests with the top ten.

This sequence joins TRBV7-2 and TRBJ2-3; D may be TRBD1 or TRBD2 (5 bases each). Sequencing used blood. The TCR originated in a woman under 40 with Graves' hyperthyroidism that later progressed to Graves' ophthalmopathy. For the CDR3, the DNA is TGTGCCAGCAGCCCACTAGAGGGACGGGAATGGGCAGATACGCGGTATTTT. Protein sequence: CASSPLEGREWADTRYF.